A selection of T cell receptor beta chains follows, all from one sample in a study of shared clonotypes between healthy human individuals. Sequencing was performed with immunoSEQ multiplex PCR; in TCRdb, only in-frame clones are kept and a portion is missing. The repertoire consists of about 990,000 clones, with around 82% occurring once and the leading ten covering around 0.61%. Sequenced input: memory CD4+ T cells from PBMCs. The receptors here all came from a man between 18 and 29 years old in good health. Some clones in this sample may be carry-over from other donors' samples. The CDR3 runs from the conserved cysteine through the conserved F or W. Each record gives: CDR3 length, D gene, J gene, clone size, V gene, CDR3 DNA, CDR3 protein. D genes are given only for firm matches. Clone size appears in some rows only: once, few, many, or a class for an expanded clone.

cdr3_length: 15; d_call: -; j_call: TRBJ1-4; clone_size: -; v_call: TRBV15; cdr3_nt: TGTGCCACCAGCAGGCAGGCAGGCTCTAATGAAAAACTGTTTTTT; cdr3_aa: CATSRQAGSNEKLFF
cdr3_length: 14; d_call: -; j_call: TRBJ2-5; clone_size: -; v_call: TRBV7-8; cdr3_nt: TGTGCCAGCAGCTCATTACAGGGTTTGCAGACCCAGTACTTC; cdr3_aa: CASSSLQGLQTQYF
cdr3_length: 15; d_call: TRBD1; j_call: TRBJ1-1; clone_size: -; v_call: TRBV11-1; cdr3_nt: TGTGCCAGCAGCTTAGAAGGACAGGGTTCGACTGAAGCTTTCTTT; cdr3_aa: CASSLEGQGSTEAFF
cdr3_length: 16; d_call: -; j_call: TRBJ1-3; clone_size: -; v_call: TRBV10-3; cdr3_nt: TGTGCCATCAGCGCAGGGTTAATGCTGAACGGAAACACCATATATTTT; cdr3_aa: CAISAGLMLNGNTIYF
cdr3_length: 10; d_call: -; j_call: TRBJ2-3; clone_size: -; v_call: TRBV20-1; cdr3_nt: TGCAGTGCCTCGACAGATACGCAGTATTTT; cdr3_aa: CSASTDTQYF
cdr3_length: 16; d_call: -; j_call: TRBJ1-3; clone_size: -; v_call: TRBV5-1; cdr3_nt: TGCGCCAGCAGCTACAATCCCCGGGACTCTGGAAACACCATATATTTT; cdr3_aa: CASSYNPRDSGNTIYF
cdr3_length: 17; d_call: TRBD2; j_call: TRBJ2-3; clone_size: -; v_call: TRBV5-1; cdr3_nt: TGCGCCAGCAGCCCAGGGACTAGCGGGAGCGGGGCAGATACGCAGTATTTT; cdr3_aa: CASSPGTSGSGADTQYF
cdr3_length: 13; d_call: -; j_call: TRBJ2-5; clone_size: -; v_call: TRBV2; cdr3_nt: TGTGCCAGCAGGAGACTAAGGGGAGAGACCCAGTACTTC; cdr3_aa: CASRRLRGETQYF
cdr3_length: 13; d_call: -; j_call: TRBJ2-7; clone_size: -; v_call: TRBV30; cdr3_nt: TGTGCCTGGAGTGTCGGACAGATAGGCGAGCAGTACTTC; cdr3_aa: CAWSVGQIGEQYF
cdr3_length: 17; d_call: TRBD2; j_call: TRBJ2-1; clone_size: -; v_call: TRBV2; cdr3_nt: TGTGCCAGCAGCGGCCCCCTGGGAATAGCGGGAAAGAATGAGCAGTTCTTC; cdr3_aa: CASSGPLGIAGKNEQFF
cdr3_length: 14; d_call: -; j_call: TRBJ2-1; clone_size: -; v_call: TRBV5-1; cdr3_nt: TGCGCCAGCAGCTTGATAAGGGGCGGCAATGAGCAGTTCTTC; cdr3_aa: CASSLIRGGNEQFF
cdr3_length: 11; d_call: TRBD2; j_call: TRBJ2-1; clone_size: -; v_call: TRBV20-1; cdr3_nt: TGCAGTGCGGGGAGGCGGGAGGAGCAGTTCTTC; cdr3_aa: CSAGRREEQFF
cdr3_length: 14; d_call: -; j_call: TRBJ1-4; clone_size: -; v_call: TRBV30; cdr3_nt: TGTGCCTGGAGCCGGGACGGGGCTGATGAAAAACTGTTTTTT; cdr3_aa: CAWSRDGADEKLFF
cdr3_length: 14; d_call: -; j_call: TRBJ1-1; clone_size: -; v_call: TRBV11-2; cdr3_nt: TGTGCCAGCAGCTTAGATCGGGGAGGGACTGAAGCTTTCTTT; cdr3_aa: CASSLDRGGTEAFF
cdr3_length: 10; d_call: -; j_call: TRBJ2-7; clone_size: few; v_call: TRBV20-1; cdr3_nt: TGCAGTGCTAGTCCCGTCGAGCAGTACTTC; cdr3_aa: CSASPVEQYF
cdr3_length: 15; d_call: TRBD1; j_call: TRBJ2-7; clone_size: -; v_call: TRBV11-1; cdr3_nt: TGTGCCAGCAGCTTAGGGACAGGGCGTACCTACGAGCAGTACTTC; cdr3_aa: CASSLGTGRTYEQYF
cdr3_length: 14; d_call: -; j_call: TRBJ1-6; clone_size: -; v_call: TRBV28; cdr3_nt: TGTGCCAGCACCTTAAGGTGGAGTAATTCACCCCTCCACTTT; cdr3_aa: CASTLRWSNSPLHF
cdr3_length: 17; d_call: TRBD1; j_call: TRBJ2-4; clone_size: -; v_call: TRBV27; cdr3_nt: TGTGCCAGCAGACGCGACGGACAGGCTGGAGCCAAAAACATTCAGTACTTC; cdr3_aa: CASRRDGQAGAKNIQYF